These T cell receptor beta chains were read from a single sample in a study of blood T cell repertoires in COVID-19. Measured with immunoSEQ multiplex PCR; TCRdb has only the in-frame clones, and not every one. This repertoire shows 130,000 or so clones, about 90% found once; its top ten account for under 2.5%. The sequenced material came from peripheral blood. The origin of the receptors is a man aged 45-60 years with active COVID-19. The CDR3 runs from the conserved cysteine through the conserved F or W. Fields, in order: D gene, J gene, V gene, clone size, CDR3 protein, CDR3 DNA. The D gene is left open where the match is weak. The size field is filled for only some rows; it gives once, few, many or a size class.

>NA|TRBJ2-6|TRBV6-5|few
CASRKGYGANVLTF
TGTGCCAGCAGAAAGGGGTATGGGGCCAACGTCCTGACTTTC
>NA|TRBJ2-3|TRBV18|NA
CASSPRSPGNGDTQYF
TGTGCCAGCTCACCACGGAGTCCGGGGAATGGGGATACGCAGTATTTT
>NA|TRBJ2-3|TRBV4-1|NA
CASSPTGLDTDTQYF
TGCGCCAGCAGTCCTACGGGACTTGACACAGATACGCAGTATTTT
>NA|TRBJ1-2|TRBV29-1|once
CSFRERGGGYTF
TGCAGCTTCCGCGAGAGAGGGGGTGGCTACACCTTC
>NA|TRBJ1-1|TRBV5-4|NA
CASSLDRSPTEAFF
TGTGCCAGCAGCTTGGACAGAAGCCCCACTGAAGCTTTCTTT
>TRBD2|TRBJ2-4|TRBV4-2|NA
CASSQDTAGGAGGNIQYF
TGTGCCAGCAGCCAAGATACGGCCGGGGGGGCCGGTGGAAACATTCAGTACTTC
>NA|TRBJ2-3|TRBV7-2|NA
CASSQGGAVNTQYF
TGTGCCAGCAGCCAAGGGGGGGCGGTGAATACGCAGTATTTT
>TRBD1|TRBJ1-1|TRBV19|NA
CASSRTGRMNTEAFF
TGTGCCAGTAGTAGGACAGGGCGCATGAACACTGAAGCTTTCTTT
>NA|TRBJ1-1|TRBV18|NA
CASSPRGDTEAFF
TGTGCCAGCTCACCCCGGGGGGACACTGAAGCTTTCTTT
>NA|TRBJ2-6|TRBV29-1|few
CSVLQGSSGANVLTF
TGCAGCGTTCTCCAGGGGTCCTCTGGGGCCAACGTCCTGACTTTC
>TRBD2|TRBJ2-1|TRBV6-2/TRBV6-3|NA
CASSYPILAGSYNEQFF
TGTGCCAGCAGTTACCCTATACTAGCGGGGAGCTACAATGAGCAGTTCTTC
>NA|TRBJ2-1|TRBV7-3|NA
CASSANAGAYSYNEQFF
TGTGCCAGCAGCGCGAATGCGGGGGCCTACTCCTACAATGAGCAGTTCTTC
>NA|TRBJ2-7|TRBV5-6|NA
CASSLFAGRSYEQYF
TGTGCCAGCAGCTTGTTTGCGGGCCGCTCCTACGAGCAGTACTTC
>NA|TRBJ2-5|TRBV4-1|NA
CASSQGRGLRVSQETQYF
TGCGCCAGCAGCCAAGGTCGGGGTTTGCGGGTATCACAAGAGACCCAGTACTTC
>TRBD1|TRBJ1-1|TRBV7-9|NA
CASSPRTGGLNTEAFF
TGTGCCAGCAGCCCCCGGACAGGGGGCTTGAACACTGAAGCTTTCTTT
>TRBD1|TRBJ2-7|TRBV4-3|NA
CASSRGGTGAYEQYF
TGCGCCAGCAGCCGAGGGGGGACAGGGGCTTACGAGCAGTACTTC
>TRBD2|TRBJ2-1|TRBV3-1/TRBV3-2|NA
CASSQVWGGELNEQFF
TGTGCCAGCAGCCAAGTCTGGGGGGGGGAACTCAATGAGCAGTTCTTC
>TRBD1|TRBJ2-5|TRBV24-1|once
CATPGQGQGETQYF
TGTGCCACCCCAGGACAGGGCCAGGGAGAGACCCAGTACTTC
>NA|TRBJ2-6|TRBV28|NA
CASSLGGSGANVLTF
TGTGCCAGCAGTTTAGGGGGGTCTGGGGCCAACGTCCTGACTTTC
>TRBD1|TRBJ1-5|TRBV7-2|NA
CASSGGTGVNQPQHF
TGTGCCAGCAGCGGGGGGACAGGGGTAAATCAGCCCCAGCATTTT
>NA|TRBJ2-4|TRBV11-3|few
CASSLSRGDIQYF
TGTGCCAGCAGCTTAAGCAGGGGAGACATTCAGTACTTC
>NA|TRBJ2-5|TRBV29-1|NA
CSAKGPGTQYF
TGCAGCGCAAAGGGGCCGGGGACCCAGTACTTC